The source of this T cell receptor beta chain is a study of T cells after yellow fever vaccination (dated by TCRdb to about 2019). Regarding the research as a whole: Libraries from fractions with low cell numbers were prepared with the SMART-Seq v4 Ultra Low Input RNA kit. To follow T-cell clones before and after primary and booster YFV17D yellow fever vaccination, bulk TCR alpha and beta repertoires were sequenced over time. Blood samples were taken at several timepoints before and after primary and secondary immunization, and bulk PBMC replicates and cell subsets were isolated. The cohort comprised two healthy male donors, one aged 18 to 30 and one aged 30 to 40 years.

The treatment or condition label, as the study defines it: live attenuated yellow fever vaccine strain. A standard Ficoll-Paque protocol was used to isolate PBMCs from peripheral blood. Dynabeads CD4 and CD8 positive selection kits were used to isolate the CD4 and CD8 T-cell fractions. TriZol was used to extract RNA from bulk PBMCs, CD4 and CD8 fractions, and dextramer-positive and dextramer-negative fractions. TCR cDNA was made using 5'RACE template switching, a step that added a universal primer site and unique molecular identifiers. cDNA synthesis was primed from both the TCR alpha and TCR beta constant segments. Library amplification used two PCR steps, and the second PCR step added sample barcodes and sequencing adapters. Libraries were sequenced on Illumina HiSeq 2500 (2x100 bp) or NovaSeq (2x150 bp). The authors processed their data as follows. MIGEC was used to demultiplex reads and collapse the reads into UMI consensus sequences, and MiXCR was used for V(D)J alignment. Clonotypes responding to the vaccine were identified with edgeR on replicate PBMC samples, with the criteria of FDR below 0.01 and a log2 fold change above 5 up to day 15. CD4 or CD8 identity was assigned to each bulk clonotype according to whether the clonotype was present at higher abundance in the sequenced CD4 repertoire or the sequenced CD8 repertoire. Using fastp trimming at Q25 and MiXCR clonotype assembly, TCRdb reanalyzed the public sequencing data and kept in-frame beta chains. Rows with a matching CDR3 protein are joined into one entry that keeps the most common DNA and genes. Clone size and V and J calls follow TCRdb, not the original study. The table for this sample lists under 300,000 distinct CDR3 sequences; around 6.7% of them were counted only once. Jointly, the top ten make up roughly 1% of the sample.

From a lookup of the germline V gene (reference sequence), CDR1 and CDR2 are SEHNR and FQNEAQ. Counted from cysteine to phenylalanine, this CDR3 has 16 amino acids. The retained sequence is limited to the CDR3, 48 bases, with the frame set at the first base. V and J lose 4 bases and 1 base, and a span of 15 bases separates them. The paper's findings and limits, for the study overall: Because the study included only a couple of donors, the extent to which the findings can be generalized is limited. FACS-sorted repertoires could contain abundant contaminating clonotypes from the bulk population, so computational filtering was required. A small share of clonotypes occurred in both CD4 and CD8 compartments, likely arising from convergent recombination. After the booster, most clones that had expanded after primary vaccination were detected again (nearly 97% of CD4 and around nine tenths of CD8), suggesting broad maintenance of memory. The secondary T-cell response was weaker than the primary response but faster, peaking on day 5 instead of day 15.

A note on this clonotype: This receptor's antigen is unknown. No much larger clonotype is one base removed from it; base qualities were not supplied.

Recombination connected TRBV7-9 to TRBJ2-3; a weak D assignment points to TRBD2 (7 bases agree). The sequence was obtained from a young man who received the YFV17D yellow fever vaccine. The specimen comprised CD4+ T cells sorted from PBMCs, sampled on the day of the yellow fever booster vaccination. The sequenced DNA: TGTGCCAGCAGCTCAAACCCGGGGGGCGGCACAGATACGCAGTATTTT. It is translated as CASSSNPGGGTDTQYF.